This TCR beta chain was documented in a study of blood T cell repertoires in COVID-19. About the study: Acute and convalescent COVID-19 specimens originated in the United States, Italy and Spain.

Clinical history as reported by participants underpinned cohort assignment. The protocol was immunoSEQ multiplex PCR, while the TCRdb copy is restricted to in-frame clones and leaves out a portion. The sample gives some 490,000 clones, approximately 91% of which show up once; 7% to 10% is in the top ten. V was clipped by 5 bases and J by 6 bases; unmatched bases: 18. The CDR3 has 17 residues. The germline gives CDR1 SGHRS, CDR2 YFSETQ. Sample: PBMCs or T cells enriched from blood (not recorded which). This TCR derives from a woman aged 55-69 years who had recovered from COVID-19. The chain uses TRBV5-1 and TRBJ1-2; 8 nucleotides agree with TRBD1. The DNA for the CDR3 is TGCGCCAGCAGTCCCCTTAGTGTCGGACAGGGAGGCAATGGCTACACCTTC. Translation: CASSPLSVGQGGNGYTF. The full variable domain, its missing parts supplied by reference TRBV5-1 and TRBJ1-2, is KAGVTQTPRYLIKTRGQQVTLSCSPISGHRSVSWYQQTPGQGLQFLFEYFSETQRNKGNFPGRFSGRQFSNSRSEMNVSTLELGDSALYLCASSPLSVGQGGNGYTFGSGTRLTVV.